This T cell receptor beta chain was sequenced for a study of blood T cell repertoires in COVID-19. Original data processing: Estimates of nucleated cell counts were drawn from the amplification of reference gene primers. Some clones are missing from TCRdb's copy, which holds only in-frame ones; the method was immunoSEQ multiplex PCR. From that table come the V and J calls and clone size; the DNA was used to work out D and trimming. The table lists around 93,000 clones, around 87% of them singletons. V trimming: 6 bases; J trimming: 10 bases; junction bases outside the gene matches: 10. The germline V gene encodes CDR1 MNHEY and CDR2 SMNVEV (reference sequence). The CDR3 spans 15 residues.

Sequencing input: peripheral blood. The J gene is TRBJ2-1, the V gene TRBV27; TRBD2 aligns across 12 bases. The TCR sequence derives from a human donor in a cohort sampled during active COVID-19. The CDR3 nucleotides read TGTGCCAGCAGCTTGACTAGCGGGAGCTCTTGGGAGCAGTTCTTC. It encodes CASSLTSGSSWEQFF.